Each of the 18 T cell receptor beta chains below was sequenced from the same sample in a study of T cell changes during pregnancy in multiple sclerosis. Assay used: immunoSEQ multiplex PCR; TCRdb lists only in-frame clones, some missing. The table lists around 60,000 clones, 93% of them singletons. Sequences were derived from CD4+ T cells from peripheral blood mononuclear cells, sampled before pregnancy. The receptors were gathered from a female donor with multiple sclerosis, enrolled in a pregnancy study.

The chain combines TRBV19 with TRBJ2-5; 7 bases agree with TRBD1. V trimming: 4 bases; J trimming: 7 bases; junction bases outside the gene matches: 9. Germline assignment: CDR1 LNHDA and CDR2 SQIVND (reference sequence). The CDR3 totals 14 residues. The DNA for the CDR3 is TGTGCCAGTAGTACTTGGGACAGTGGATGGACCCAGTACTTC. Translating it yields CASSTWDSGWTQYF.

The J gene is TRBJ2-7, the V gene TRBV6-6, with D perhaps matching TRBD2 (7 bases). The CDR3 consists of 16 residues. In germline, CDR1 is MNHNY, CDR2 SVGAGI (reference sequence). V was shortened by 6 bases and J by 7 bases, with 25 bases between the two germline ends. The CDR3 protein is CASSPLEGRGRKEQYF. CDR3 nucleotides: TGTGCCAGCAGCCCGCTAGAGGGGAGGGGGAGGAAGGAGCAGTACTTC.

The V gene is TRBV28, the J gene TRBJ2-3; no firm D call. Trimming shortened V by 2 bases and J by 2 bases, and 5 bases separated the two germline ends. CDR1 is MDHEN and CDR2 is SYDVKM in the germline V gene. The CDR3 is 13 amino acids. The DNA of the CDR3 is TGTGCCAGCAGTTTACGGTTCACAGATACGCAGTATTTT. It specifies CASSLRFTDTQYF.

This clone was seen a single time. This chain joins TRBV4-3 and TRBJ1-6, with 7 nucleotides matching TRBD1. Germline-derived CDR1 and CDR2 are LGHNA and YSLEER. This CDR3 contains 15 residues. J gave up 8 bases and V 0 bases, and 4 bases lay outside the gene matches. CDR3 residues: CASSQDRQGDSPLHF. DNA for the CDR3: TGCGCCAGCAGCCAAGACAGACAGGGAGATTCACCCCTCCACTTT.

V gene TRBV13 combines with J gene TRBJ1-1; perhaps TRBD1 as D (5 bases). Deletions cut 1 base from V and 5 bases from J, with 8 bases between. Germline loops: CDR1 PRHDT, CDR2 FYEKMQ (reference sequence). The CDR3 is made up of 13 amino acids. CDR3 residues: CASSLVRGTEAFF. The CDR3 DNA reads TGTGCCAGCAGCTTAGTACGGGGGACTGAAGCTTTCTTT.

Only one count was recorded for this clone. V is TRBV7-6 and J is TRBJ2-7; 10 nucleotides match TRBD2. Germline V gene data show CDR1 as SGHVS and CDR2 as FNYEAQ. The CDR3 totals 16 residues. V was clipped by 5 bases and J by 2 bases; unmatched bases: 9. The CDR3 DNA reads TGTGCCAGCAGCCCAAAGCCACTAGCGGGGACCTACGAGCAGTACTTC. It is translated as CASSPKPLAGTYEQYF.

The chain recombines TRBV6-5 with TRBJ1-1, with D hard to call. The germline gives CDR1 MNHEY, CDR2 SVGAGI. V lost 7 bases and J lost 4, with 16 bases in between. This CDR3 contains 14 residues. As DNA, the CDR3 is TGTGCCAGCACCCCGGCTTCGGGATCCACTGAAGCTTTCTTT. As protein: CASTPASGSTEAFF.

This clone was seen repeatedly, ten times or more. The CDR3: CASSNRGSSPGNTIYF. Here the CDR3 DNA reads TGTGCCAGTAGTAACAGGGGGTCTTCGCCTGGAAACACCATATATTTT. The chain employs TRBV19 and TRBJ1-3, with 8 nucleotides matching TRBD1. Losses at the gene ends were 4 bases for V and 2 bases for J; bases not matched to a gene: 7. This CDR3 is 16 amino acids long. Germline values: CDR1 LNHDA, CDR2 SQIVND (reference sequence).

CDR3 in amino acids: CASKMGQSLLNTEAFF. The CDR3 DNA is TGTGCCAGTAAAATGGGACAGTCCTTACTAAACACTGAAGCTTTCTTT. V is TRBV19 and J is TRBJ1-1, with 7 bases fitting TRBD1. This CDR3 spans 16 amino acids. Germline V lookup: CDR1 LNHDA, CDR2 SQIVND (reference sequence). Losses at the gene ends were 7 bases for V and 2 bases for J; bases not matched to a gene: 13.

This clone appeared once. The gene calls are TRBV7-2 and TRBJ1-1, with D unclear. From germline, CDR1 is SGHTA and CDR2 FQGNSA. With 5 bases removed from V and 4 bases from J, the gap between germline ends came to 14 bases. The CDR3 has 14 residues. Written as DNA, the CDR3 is TGTGCCAGCAGCCAAAAGGCGGGTCCCACTGAAGCTTTCTTT. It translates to CASSQKAGPTEAFF.

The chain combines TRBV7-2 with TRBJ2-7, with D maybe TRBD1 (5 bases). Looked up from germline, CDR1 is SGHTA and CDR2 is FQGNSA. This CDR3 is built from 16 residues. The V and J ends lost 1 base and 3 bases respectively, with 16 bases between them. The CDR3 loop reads CASSLEAGTGLYEQYF. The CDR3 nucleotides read TGTGCCAGCAGCTTAGAAGCCGGAACAGGCCTCTACGAGCAGTACTTC.

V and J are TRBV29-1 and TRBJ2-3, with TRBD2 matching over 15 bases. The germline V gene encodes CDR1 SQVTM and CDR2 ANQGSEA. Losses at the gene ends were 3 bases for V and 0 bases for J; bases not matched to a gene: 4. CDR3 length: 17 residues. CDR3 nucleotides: TGCAGCGTTGATGGGGGACTAGCGGGAGGAAGCACAGATACGCAGTATTTT. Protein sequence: CSVDGGLAGGSTDTQYF.

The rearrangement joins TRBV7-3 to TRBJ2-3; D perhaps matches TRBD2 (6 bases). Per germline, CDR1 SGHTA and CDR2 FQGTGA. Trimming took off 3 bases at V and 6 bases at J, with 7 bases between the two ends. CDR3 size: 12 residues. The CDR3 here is CASSFGGDTQYF. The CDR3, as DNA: TGTGCCAGCAGCTTTGGGGGGGATACGCAGTATTTT. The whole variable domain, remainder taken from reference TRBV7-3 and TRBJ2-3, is GAGVSQTPSNKVTEKGKYVELRCDPISGHTALYWYRQSLGQGPEFLIYFQGTGAADDSGLPNDRFFAVRPEGSVSTLKIQRTERGDSAVYLCASSFGGDTQYFGPGTRLTVL.

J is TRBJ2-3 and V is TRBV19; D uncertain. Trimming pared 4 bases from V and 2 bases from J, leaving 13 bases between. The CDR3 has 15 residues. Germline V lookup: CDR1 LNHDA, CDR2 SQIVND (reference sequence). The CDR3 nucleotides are TGTGCCAGTAGTACCCGAGCAGGCTTCACAGATACGCAGTATTTT. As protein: CASSTRAGFTDTQYF.

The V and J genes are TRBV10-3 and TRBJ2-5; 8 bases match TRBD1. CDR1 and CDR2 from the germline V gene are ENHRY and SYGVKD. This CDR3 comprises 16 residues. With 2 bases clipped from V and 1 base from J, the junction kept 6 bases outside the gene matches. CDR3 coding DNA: TGTGCCATCAGTGAGCGGGCAGGGGGCGCCCAAGAGACCCAGTACTTC. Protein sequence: CAISERAGGAQETQYF.

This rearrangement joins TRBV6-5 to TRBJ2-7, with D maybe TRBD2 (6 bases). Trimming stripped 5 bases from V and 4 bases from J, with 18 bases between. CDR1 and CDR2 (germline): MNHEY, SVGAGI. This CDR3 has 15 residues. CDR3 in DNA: TGTGCCAGCAGTGCAACGGGAGTACAAGGATACGAGCAGTACTTC. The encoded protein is CASSATGVQGYEQYF.

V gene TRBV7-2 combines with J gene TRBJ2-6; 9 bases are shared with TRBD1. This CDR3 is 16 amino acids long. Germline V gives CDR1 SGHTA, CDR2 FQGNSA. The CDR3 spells CERGTGRSSGANVLTF. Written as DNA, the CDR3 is TGTGAAAGGGGGACAGGGAGGAGTTCTGGGGCCAACGTCCTGACTTTC.

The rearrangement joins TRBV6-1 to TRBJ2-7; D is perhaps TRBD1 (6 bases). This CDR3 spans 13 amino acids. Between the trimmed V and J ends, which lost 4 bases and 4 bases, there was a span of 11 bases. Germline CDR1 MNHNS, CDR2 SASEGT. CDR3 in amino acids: CASSGTGQYEQYF. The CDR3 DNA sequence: TGTGCCAGCAGTGGTACAGGGCAATACGAGCAGTACTTC.